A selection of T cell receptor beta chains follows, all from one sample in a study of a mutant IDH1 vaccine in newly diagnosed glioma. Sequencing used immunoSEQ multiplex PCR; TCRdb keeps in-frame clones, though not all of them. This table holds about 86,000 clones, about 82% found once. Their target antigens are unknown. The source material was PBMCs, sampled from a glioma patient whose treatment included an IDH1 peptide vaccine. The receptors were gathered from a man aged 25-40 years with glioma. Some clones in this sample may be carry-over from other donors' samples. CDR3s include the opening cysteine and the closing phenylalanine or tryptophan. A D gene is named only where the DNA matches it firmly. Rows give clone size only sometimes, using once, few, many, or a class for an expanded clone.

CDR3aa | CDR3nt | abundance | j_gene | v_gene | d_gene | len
CASSLAGQGIQPQHF | TGTGCCAGCAGTTTAGCGGGACAGGGGATCCAGCCCCAGCATTTT | NA | TRBJ1-5 | TRBV27 | TRBD1 | 15
CSVASTTSTDTQYF | TGCAGCGTTGCGTCTACTACTAGCACAGATACGCAGTATTTT | NA | TRBJ2-3 | TRBV29-1 | NA | 14
CASSQEGLYNEQFF | TGCGCCAGCAGCCAAGAGGGACTCTACAATGAGCAGTTCTTC | NA | TRBJ2-1 | TRBV4-1 | NA | 14
CASSIRGAGLNYGYTF | TGTGCCAGTAGTATTCGAGGAGCCGGACTTAACTATGGCTACACCTTC | NA | TRBJ1-2 | TRBV19 | NA | 16
CASSVTRQGANEQFF | TGTGCCAGCAGTGTAACTAGACAGGGGGCAAATGAGCAGTTCTTC | NA | TRBJ2-1 | TRBV25-1 | TRBD1 | 15
CASSLVGRGYTF | TGTGCCAGCAGTTTGGTAGGGAGGGGCTACACCTTC | NA | TRBJ1-2 | TRBV28 | NA | 12
CASSYRRGEEKLFF | TGCGCCAGCAGCTACCGGAGGGGCGAAGAAAAACTGTTTTTT | NA | TRBJ1-4 | TRBV4-3 | NA | 14
CASPGWGSGGYTF | TGTGCCTCACCCGGTTGGGGGTCGGGTGGCTATACCTTC | NA | TRBJ1-2 | TRBV30 | NA | 13
CASGEYRASEQYF | TGTGCCAGCGGGGAATACAGGGCTTCCGAGCAGTACTTC | NA | TRBJ2-7 | TRBV7-8 | NA | 13
CASRLGDTEAFF | TGTGCCAGCAGACTAGGAGATACTGAAGCTTTCTTT | NA | TRBJ1-1 | TRBV6-1 | NA | 12
CAWSPTRYYGYTF | TGTGCCTGGAGCCCGACAAGATACTATGGCTACACCTTC | NA | TRBJ1-2 | TRBV30 | NA | 13
CASSENGVRLRAKNIQYF | TGTGCCAGCAGTGAAAATGGAGTTAGGCTGCGAGCCAAAAACATTCAGTACTTC | NA | TRBJ2-4 | TRBV6-1 | NA | 18
CASSLDITEETQYF | TGTGCCAGCAGCTTAGATATAACAGAAGAGACCCAGTACTTC | NA | TRBJ2-5 | TRBV11-3 | NA | 14
CASSFQGATNEKLFF | TGCGCCAGCAGCTTCCAGGGTGCAACTAATGAAAAACTGTTTTTT | once | TRBJ1-4 | TRBV5-1 | NA | 15
CASSYSNEQYF | TGTGCCAGCAGTTACTCGAATGAGCAGTACTTC | NA | TRBJ2-7 | TRBV6-6 | NA | 11
CASSESPGGNTEAFF | TGTGCCAGCAGTGAAAGTCCAGGGGGGAACACTGAAGCTTTCTTT | NA | TRBJ1-1 | TRBV2 | TRBD1 | 15
CATKGTMNTEAFF | TGTGCCACCAAGGGGACCATGAACACTGAAGCTTTCTTT | NA | TRBJ1-1 | TRBV15 | NA | 13
CASSLSGGAGETQYF | TGCGCCAGCAGCCTTTCAGGGGGCGCGGGGGAGACCCAGTACTTC | NA | TRBJ2-5 | TRBV5-1 | TRBD1 | 15
CSVEGGAEAFF | TGCAGCGTTGAGGGCGGGGCAGAAGCTTTCTTT | NA | TRBJ1-1 | TRBV29-1 | NA | 11
CASSWPGGAGELFF | TGTGCCAGCAGTTGGCCAGGGGGGGCCGGGGAGCTGTTTTTT | NA | TRBJ2-2 | TRBV6-6 | NA | 14
CAISVAVSYNSPLHF | TGTGCCATCAGCGTTGCAGTATCCTATAATTCACCCCTCCATTTT | NA | TRBJ1-6 | TRBV10-3 | NA | 15
CASSSGLGGTDTQYF | TGTGCCAGCAGCTCCGGATTAGGGGGCACAGATACGCAGTATTTT | NA | TRBJ2-3 | TRBV5-4 | NA | 15